Below, one T cell receptor beta chain is given with its context. The data derive from a study of technical replicates of blood from a handful of donors. Trimming took 4 bases from V and 8 from J, leaving 20 bases between them. This CDR3 has 16 residues. The V gene's germline CDR1 is LGHNA and CDR2 YSLEER. The assay was immunoSEQ multiplex PCR, and TCRdb's table has in-frame clones only and misses some. Of roughly 71,000 clones listed, roughly 94% are singletons. The gene calls are TRBV4-3 and TRBJ1-4; maybe TRBD1 (6 bases). The TCR was taken from a human donor in good health. Input material: T cells isolated from PBMCs. The CDR3 sequence: CASSRTPGQGREKLFF. In DNA, the CDR3 is TGCGCCAGCAGCCGAACCCCCGGGCAGGGGCGAGAAAAACTGTTTTTT.